This T cell receptor (beta chain) stems from a study of memory CD4+ T cells and cytomegalovirus serostatus. This clone was observed a handful of times. Single viable CD3+CD4+CD8-CD45RO+ cells were sorted as the memory CD4+ T cells. Assay used: immunoSEQ multiplex PCR; TCRdb lists only in-frame clones, some missing. The sample gives around 60,000 clones, about 81% of which show up once; roughly 0.9% is in the top ten. Germline V gives CDR1 WNHNN, CDR2 SYGVQD (reference sequence). V lost 0 bases, J lost 3 bases, and 5 bases lay in between. The CDR3 is 13 amino acids. The rearrangement uses TRBV10-1 and TRBJ1-1; no clear D gene. The sequencing input was memory CD4+ T cells from blood. This TCR derives from an adult in good health and CMV-seronegative. The CDR3 protein is CASSESTDTEAFF. The DNA for the CDR3 is TGCGCCAGCAGTGAGTCCACAGACACTGAAGCTTTCTTT.